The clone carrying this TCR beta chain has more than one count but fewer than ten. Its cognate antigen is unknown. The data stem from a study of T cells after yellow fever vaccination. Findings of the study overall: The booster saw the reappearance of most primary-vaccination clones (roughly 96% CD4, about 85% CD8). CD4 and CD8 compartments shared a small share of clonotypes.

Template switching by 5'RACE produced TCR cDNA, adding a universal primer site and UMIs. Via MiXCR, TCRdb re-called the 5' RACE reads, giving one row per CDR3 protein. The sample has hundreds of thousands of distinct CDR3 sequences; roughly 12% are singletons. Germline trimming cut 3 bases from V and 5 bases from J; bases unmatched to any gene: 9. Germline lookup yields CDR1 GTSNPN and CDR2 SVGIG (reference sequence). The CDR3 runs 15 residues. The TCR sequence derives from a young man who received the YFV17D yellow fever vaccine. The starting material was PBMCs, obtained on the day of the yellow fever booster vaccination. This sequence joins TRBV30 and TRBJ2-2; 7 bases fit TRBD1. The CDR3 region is CAWRSQGVSTGELFF. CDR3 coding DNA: TGTGCCTGGAGGAGTCAGGGGGTTTCTACCGGGGAGCTGTTTTTT.